These 7 T cell receptor beta chains were all obtained from the same sample, sequenced in a study of blood T cell repertoires in COVID-19. The data were produced by immunoSEQ multiplex PCR, yet TCRdb's version contains in-frame clones alone and is incomplete. The sample shows some 300,000 clones, around nine tenths of them seen only once. Sequencing input: peripheral blood. These receptors came from a man between 65 and 85 years old with acute or convalescent COVID-19.

V gene TRBV29-1 combines with J gene TRBJ2-2, with 8 bases aligning to TRBD1. The length of the CDR3 is 13 residues. The germline V gene has CDR1 SQVTM and CDR2 ANQGSEA. V was pared by 8 bases and J by 3 bases, with 5 bases of the junction left unmatched. The CDR3 DNA is TGCAGCACCCAGGACAGGGACACCGGGGAGCTGTTTTTT. Its translation: CSTQDRDTGELFF.

This chain links TRBV7-2 with TRBJ1-1, with unresolved D. Trimming cost V 5 bases and J 3 bases, with 16 bases left between them. Germline V CDR1 and CDR2: SGHTA, FQGNSA. The CDR3 has 15 amino acids. The CDR3 DNA reads as TGTGCCAGCAGCATAGGACCCACGAGGGACACTGAAGCTTTCTTT. Translating it yields CASSIGPTRDTEAFF. Full variable domain (outside the CDR3, taken from reference TRBV7-2 and TRBJ1-1): GAGVSQSPSNKVTEKGKDVELRCDPISGHTALYWYRQSLGQGLEFLIYFQGNSAPDKSGLPSDRFSAERTGGSVSTLTIQRTQQEDSAVYLCASSIGPTRDTEAFFGQGTRLTVV.

V usage is TRBV4-3 and J usage is TRBJ1-2, with 8 nucleotides matching TRBD1. In germline, CDR1 is LGHNA, CDR2 YSLEER. With V trimmed by 1 base and J by 2 bases, 0 bases remained unmatched. The CDR3 contains 14 residues. The CDR3 DNA reads as TGCGCCAGCAGCCAAGGGGACAGGAACTATGGCTACACCTTC. Translated: CASSQGDRNYGYTF.

The chain couples TRBV27 to TRBJ1-2; a possible D gene is TRBD1 (5 bases). The CDR3 runs to 14 residues. Between the trimmed V and J ends, which lost 1 base and 3 bases, there was a span of 9 bases. Germline-derived CDR1 and CDR2 are MNHEY and SMNVEV (reference sequence). CDR3 protein: CASSLYGGYYGYTF. As DNA, the CDR3 is TGTGCCAGCAGTTTATACGGGGGGTACTATGGCTACACCTTC.

The rearrangement uses TRBV5-6 and TRBJ1-1, with 7 bases that match TRBD1. The CDR3 has 16 amino acids. With V trimmed by 1 base and J by 1 base, 7 bases remained unmatched. CDR1 is SGHDT, CDR2 YYEEEE, per germline. The CDR3 region has the DNA TGTGCCAGCAGCTTGCCGGGACAGTTGGGGAACACTGAAGCTTTCTTT. Amino acid sequence: CASSLPGQLGNTEAFF.

This clone was observed once. This chain connects TRBV7-3 to TRBJ1-2; 9 bases are a match to TRBD1. V lost 5 bases, J lost 8 bases, and 6 bases stayed unmatched. CDR3 size: 13 residues. Per the germline V gene, CDR1 is SGHTA and CDR2 is FQGTGA. CDR3 sequence (DNA): TGTGCCAGCAGCCTGGACAGGGGTCGGGGCTACACCTTC. Encoded protein: CASSLDRGRGYTF.

The chain has TRBV6-6 and TRBJ2-7; no definite D call. CDR1 is MNHNY and CDR2 is SVGAGI in the germline V gene (reference sequence). Trimming took off 3 bases at V and 2 bases at J, with 14 bases between the two ends. The CDR3 runs to 15 residues. For the CDR3, the DNA is TGTGCCAGCAGTTATGACACAGCCTCCCCCTACGAGCAGTACTTC. This gives the protein CASSYDTASPYEQYF.